This T cell receptor (beta chain) was sequenced in a study of cytotoxic CD8 clonotypes in ibrutinib-treated CLL. Study-wide findings and caveats: Age-matched healthy donor levels were exceeded by baseline clonality, which tracked circulating CD8+ T-cell counts.

A remark on this clone: Its antigen is as yet unknown.

CDR3 length: 14 amino acids. Trimming cost V 3 bases and J 3 bases, with 12 bases left between them. Germline V gene data show CDR1 as MNHNS and CDR2 as SASEGT. TCRdb keeps only in-frame clones here, not all; method: immunoSEQ multiplex PCR. Counted here are some 200,000 clones, 60% to 80% occurring once; the ten biggest clones make up roughly 5.8%. V usage is TRBV6-1 and J usage is TRBJ2-7; D might be TRBD1 (5 bases). This sequence was found in a human donor with chronic lymphocytic leukemia. The sequencing here drew on PBMCs, taken after 12 months of ibrutinib treatment. In nucleotides, the CDR3 is TGTGCCAGCAGTGATTCCGCCAGGGTCTACGAGCAGTACTTC. The encoded protein is CASSDSARVYEQYF.